The 5 T cell receptor beta chains listed next were all sequenced from one sample in a study of vaccination effects on CD4 cells after COVID-19. Prior to sequencing, the ViraFEST assay stimulated PBMC with viral peptide pools, which expanded the antigen-specific CD4+ T cells. Subsequent to a culture period of more than 9 days, CD4+ T cells were isolated. In the vaccine recipients, nucleocapsid antibodies were negative and there was no prior SARS-CoV-2 infection. Method: immunoSEQ multiplex PCR; TCRdb's copy keeps in-frame clones and lacks some. The sample records 30,000 to 35,000 clones, around four fifths being singletons. These receptors have no known antigen. The specimen was CD4+ T cells from PBMCs cultured with HCoV-OC43 spike peptides, collected before COVID-19 vaccination. Subset described: HCoV-OC43 spike overlapping peptide pool stimulation. The receptors stem from a human donor who received a COVID-19 vaccine.

V gene TRBV11-2 combines with J gene TRBJ2-2; D is uncertain. V dropped 2 bases and J dropped 1 base, with 8 bases sitting between them. CDR1 and CDR2 (germline): SGHAT, FQNNGV. The CDR3 consists of 15 residues. The CDR3 spells CASSLTPGNTGELFF. DNA for the CDR3: TGTGCCAGCAGCTTAACTCCAGGGAACACCGGGGAGCTGTTTTTT.

The chain carries TRBV10-3 and TRBJ2-1; D perhaps matches TRBD1 (5 bases). Germline values: CDR1 ENHRY, CDR2 SYGVKD. The V end lost 4 bases, the J end lost 9 bases, and 16 bases lay between the germline ends. The CDR3 totals 14 residues. Written as DNA, the CDR3 is TGTGCCATCAGTGTCGGTGGGGCCCAGGGTGAGCAGTTCTTC. It encodes CAISVGGAQGEQFF.

The CDR3 DNA sequence: TGCAGTGCTAGTTCCGGGACGGGAACCTACGAGCAGTACTTC. Residues: CSASSGTGTYEQYF. The rearrangement links TRBV20-1 to TRBJ2-7; perhaps D is TRBD1 or TRBD2 (5 bases each). The CDR3 is made up of 14 amino acids. V was pared by 3 bases and J by 2 bases, with 14 bases between. CDR1 is DFQATT, CDR2 SNEGSKA, per germline (reference sequence).

The rearrangement uses TRBV28 and TRBJ2-6, with D possibly matching TRBD1 (5 bases). CDR1 and CDR2 (germline): MDHEN, SYDVKM. There are 18 residues in the CDR3. V was trimmed by 8 bases and J by 4 bases, leaving 24 bases between them. The chain's CDR3 is CASRKSGQGISGANVLTF. CDR3 sequence (DNA): TGTGCCAGCCGAAAATCCGGGCAGGGAATATCCGGGGCCAACGTCCTGACTTTC.

The chain is built from TRBV24-1 and TRBJ1-1; no reliable D call. V gave up 4 bases and J gave up 0 bases, with 5 bases separating them. The V gene's germline CDR1 is KGHDR and CDR2 SFDVKD. The CDR3 is 13 residues long. CDR3 DNA sequence: TGTGCCACCAGTGACGGACTGAACACTGAAGCTTTCTTT. This codes for CATSDGLNTEAFF.